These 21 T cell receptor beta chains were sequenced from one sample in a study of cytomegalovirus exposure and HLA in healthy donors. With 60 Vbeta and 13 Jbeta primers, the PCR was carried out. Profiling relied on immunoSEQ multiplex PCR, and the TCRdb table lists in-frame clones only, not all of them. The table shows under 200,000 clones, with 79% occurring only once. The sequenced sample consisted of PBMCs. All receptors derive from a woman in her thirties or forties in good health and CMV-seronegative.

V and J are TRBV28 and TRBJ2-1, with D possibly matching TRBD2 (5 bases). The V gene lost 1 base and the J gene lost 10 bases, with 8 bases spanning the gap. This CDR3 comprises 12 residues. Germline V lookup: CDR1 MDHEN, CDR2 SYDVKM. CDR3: CASSLLLGEQFF. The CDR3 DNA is TGTGCCAGCAGTTTATTACTAGGAGAGCAGTTCTTC.

The DNA of the CDR3 is TGTGCCAGTAGTTTCCGGGACAGAACTTTGAACACTGAAGCTTTCTTT. Its translation: CASSFRDRTLNTEAFF. The V and J genes are TRBV19 and TRBJ1-1; TRBD1 aligns across 7 bases. The CDR3 is 16 amino acids. Germline CDR1 reads LNHDA; CDR2 reads SQIVND (reference sequence). The ends lost 5 bases at V and 0 bases at J; junction bases unmatched: 9.

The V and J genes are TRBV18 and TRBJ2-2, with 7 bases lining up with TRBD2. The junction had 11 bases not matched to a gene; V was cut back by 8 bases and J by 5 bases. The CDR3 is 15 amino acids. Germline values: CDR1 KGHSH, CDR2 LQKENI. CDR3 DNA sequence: TGTGCCAGCCACCGGGGAGGGGCGCAAACCGGGGAGCTGTTTTTT. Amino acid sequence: CASHRGGAQTGELFF.

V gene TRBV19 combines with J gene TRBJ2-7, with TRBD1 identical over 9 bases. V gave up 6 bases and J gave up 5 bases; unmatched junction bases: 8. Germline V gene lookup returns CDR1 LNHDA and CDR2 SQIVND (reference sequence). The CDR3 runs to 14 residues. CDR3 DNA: TGTGCCAGTAGCCAAACAGGGGGCAGGAACGAGCAGTACTTC. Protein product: CASSQTGGRNEQYF. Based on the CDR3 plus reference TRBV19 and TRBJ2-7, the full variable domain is DGGITQSPKYLFRKEGQNVTLSCEQNLNHDAMYWYRQDPGQGLRLIYYSQIVNDFQKGDIAEGYSVSREKKESFPLTVTSAQKNPTAFYLCASSQTGGRNEQYFGPGTRLTVT.

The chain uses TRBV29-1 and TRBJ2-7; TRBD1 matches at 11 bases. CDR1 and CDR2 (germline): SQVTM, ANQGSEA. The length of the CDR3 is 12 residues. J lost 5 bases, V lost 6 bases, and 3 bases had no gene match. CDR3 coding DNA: TGCAGCGTCCGGACAGGGGGCCACGAGCAGTACTTC. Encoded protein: CSVRTGGHEQYF.

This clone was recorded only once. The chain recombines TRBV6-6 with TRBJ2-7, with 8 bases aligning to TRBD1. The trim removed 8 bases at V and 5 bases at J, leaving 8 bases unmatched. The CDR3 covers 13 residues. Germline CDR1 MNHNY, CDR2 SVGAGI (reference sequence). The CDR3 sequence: CASEETGEDEQYF. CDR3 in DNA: TGTGCCAGCGAGGAGACAGGGGAGGACGAGCAGTACTTC.

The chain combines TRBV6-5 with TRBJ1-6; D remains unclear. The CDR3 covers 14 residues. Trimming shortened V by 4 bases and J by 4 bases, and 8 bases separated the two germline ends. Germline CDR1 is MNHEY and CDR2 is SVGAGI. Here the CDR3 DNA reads TGTGCCAGCAGTTCACTGAGTTATAATTCACCCCTCCACTTT. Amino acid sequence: CASSSLSYNSPLHF.

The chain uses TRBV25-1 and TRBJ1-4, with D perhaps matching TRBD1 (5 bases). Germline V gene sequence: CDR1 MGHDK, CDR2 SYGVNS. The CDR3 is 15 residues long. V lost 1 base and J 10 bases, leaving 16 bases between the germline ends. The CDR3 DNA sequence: TGTGCCAGCAGTGAATTTGGGGGTGTGGAGGGAAAACTGTTTTTT. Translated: CASSEFGGVEGKLFF.

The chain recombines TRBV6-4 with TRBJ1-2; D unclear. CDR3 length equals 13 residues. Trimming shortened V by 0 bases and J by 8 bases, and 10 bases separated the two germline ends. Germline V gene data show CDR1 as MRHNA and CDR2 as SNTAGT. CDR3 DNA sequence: TGTGCCAGCAGTGACTCCGCGGGGAAAGGCTACACCTTC. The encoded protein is CASSDSAGKGYTF.

The DNA for the CDR3 is TGTGCCAGTAGTACTACAGGGATCACTAATGAAAAACTGTTTTTT. Translation: CASSTTGITNEKLFF. The rearrangement uses TRBV19 and TRBJ1-4; D might be TRBD1 (6 bases). The germline V and J ends were trimmed by 4 bases and 2 bases, with 11 bases remaining between them. This CDR3 region has 15 residues. Germline V gene sequence: CDR1 LNHDA, CDR2 SQIVND (reference sequence).

CDR3 protein: CASSVEGQHNEKLFF. In DNA, the CDR3 is TGTGCCAGCAGCGTAGAGGGACAGCATAATGAAAAACTGTTTTTT. The chain employs TRBV9 and TRBJ1-4; 7 nucleotides match TRBD1. Germline V CDR1 and CDR2: SGDLS, YYNGEE. V lost 0 bases and J lost 4; bases outside the gene matches: 3. The CDR3 extends over 15 amino acids.

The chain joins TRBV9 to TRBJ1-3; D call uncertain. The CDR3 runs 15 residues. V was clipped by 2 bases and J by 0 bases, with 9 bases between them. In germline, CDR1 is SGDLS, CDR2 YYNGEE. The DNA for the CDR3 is TGTGCCAGCAGCGTGAGCGGGAGCTCTGGAAACACCATATATTTT. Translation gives CASSVSGSSGNTIYF.

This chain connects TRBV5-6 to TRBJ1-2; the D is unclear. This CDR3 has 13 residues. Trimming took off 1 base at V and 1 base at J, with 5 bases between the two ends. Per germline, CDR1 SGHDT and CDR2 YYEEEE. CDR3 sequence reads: CASSLNSNYGYTF. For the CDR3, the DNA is TGTGCCAGCAGCTTGAACAGTAACTATGGCTACACCTTC.

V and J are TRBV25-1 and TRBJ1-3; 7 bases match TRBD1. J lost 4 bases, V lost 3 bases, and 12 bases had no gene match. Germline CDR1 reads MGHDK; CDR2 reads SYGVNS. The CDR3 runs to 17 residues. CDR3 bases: TGTGCCAGCAGTGATTTTCGGCGTGAGACAGGGGGAAACACCATATATTTT. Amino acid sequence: CASSDFRRETGGNTIYF.

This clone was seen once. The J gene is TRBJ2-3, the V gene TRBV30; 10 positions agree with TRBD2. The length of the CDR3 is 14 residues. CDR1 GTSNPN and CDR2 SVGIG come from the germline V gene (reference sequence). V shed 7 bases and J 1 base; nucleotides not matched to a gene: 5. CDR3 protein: CASSGSRGTDTQYF. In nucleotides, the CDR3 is TGTGCCTCTAGCGGGAGTCGGGGCACAGATACGCAGTATTTT. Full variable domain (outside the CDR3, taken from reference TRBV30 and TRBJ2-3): SQTIHQWPATLVQPVGSPLSLECTVEGTSNPNLYWYRQAAGRGLQLLFYSVGIGQISSEVPQNLSASRPQDRQFILSSKKLLLSDSGFYLCASSGSRGTDTQYFGPGTRLTVL.

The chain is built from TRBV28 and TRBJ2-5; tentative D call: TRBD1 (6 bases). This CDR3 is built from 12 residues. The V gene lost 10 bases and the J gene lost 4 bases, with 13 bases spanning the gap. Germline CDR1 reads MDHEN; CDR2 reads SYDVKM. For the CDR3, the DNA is TGTGCCACCAAACAGGGTTCAGAGACCCAGTACTTC. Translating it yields CATKQGSETQYF.

CDR3 loop: CASSGTGAFRNSPLHF. Written as DNA, the CDR3 is TGTGCCAGCAGTGGGACAGGGGCTTTTCGAAATTCACCCCTCCACTTT. The chain uses TRBV6-1 and TRBJ1-6; TRBD1 matches at 9 bases. J lost 7 bases, V lost 4 bases, and 8 bases had no gene match. CDR1 is MNHNS and CDR2 is SASEGT in the germline V gene. The CDR3 contains 16 residues.

The CDR3 DNA is TGTGCCAGCAGCTTGGGGGACAGGGGCCACACCGGGGAGCTGTTTTTT. Its translation: CASSLGDRGHTGELFF. The chain recombines TRBV5-6 with TRBJ2-2; TRBD1 matches 10 bases. The CDR3 sequence is 16 residues long. J was trimmed by 3 bases and V by 0 bases; bases with no gene match: 2. CDR1 and CDR2 from the germline V gene are SGHDT and YYEEEE.

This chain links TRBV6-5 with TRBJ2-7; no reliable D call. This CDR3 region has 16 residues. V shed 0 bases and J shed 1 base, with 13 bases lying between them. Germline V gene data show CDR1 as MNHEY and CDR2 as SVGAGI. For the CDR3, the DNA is TGTGCCAGCAGTTACTCGTTCCGTGGCAGATCCTACGAGCAGTACTTC. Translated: CASSYSFRGRSYEQYF.

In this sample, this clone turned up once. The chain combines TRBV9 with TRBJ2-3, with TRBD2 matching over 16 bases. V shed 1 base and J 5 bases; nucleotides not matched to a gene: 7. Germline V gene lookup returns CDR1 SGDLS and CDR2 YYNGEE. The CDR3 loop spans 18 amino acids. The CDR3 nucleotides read TGTGCCAGCAGCGTATCTGGGACTAGCGGGAGGGCTGGAGATACGCAGTATTTT. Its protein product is CASSVSGTSGRAGDTQYF.

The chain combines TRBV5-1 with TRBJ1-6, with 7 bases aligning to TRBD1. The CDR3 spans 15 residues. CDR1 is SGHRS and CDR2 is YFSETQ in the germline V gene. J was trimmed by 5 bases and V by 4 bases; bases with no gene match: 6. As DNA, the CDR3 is TGCGCCAGCAGCGAACAGGGGCTTGATAATTCACCCCTCCACTTT. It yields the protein CASSEQGLDNSPLHF.